This T cell receptor beta chain was recorded in a study of blood T cells in healthy people across ages. Study results and limitations: The study found TCR beta diversity correlated strongly with naive T cell percentage.

PBMCs numbering at least 6.5 million were isolated per sample. Through a sample-barcoded 5' primer and a J-beta primer mix, a second PCR was run for about 6 to 11 cycles. TCRdb redid the calling of the 5' RACE reads with MiXCR, one entry per CDR3 protein. The sample lists 780,000 or so distinct CDR3 sequences, more than 50% occurring once. With regard to this clonotype: No antigen is known for it.

The germline CDR1 and CDR2 sequences are SGHTA and FQGTGA. After removal of 5 bases from V and 3 bases from J, the junction contained 6 bases not matched to a gene. The CDR3 loop spans 14 amino acids. The sequence was collected from a man in his forties in good health. Sequenced material: blood. J is TRBJ1-1 and V is TRBV7-3, with TRBD1 identical over 7 bases. The CDR3 protein is CASSAQGTDTEAFF. CDR3 nucleotide sequence: TGTGCCAGCAGCGCACAGGGGACCGACACTGAAGCTTTCTTT. The variable domain in full, with the rest retrieved from reference TRBV7-3 and TRBJ1-1, is GAGVSQTPSNKVTEKGKYVELRCDPISGHTALYWYRQSLGQGPEFLIYFQGTGAADDSGLPNDRFFAVRPEGSVSTLKIQRTERGDSAVYLCASSAQGTDTEAFFGQGTRLTVV.